Each of the 12 T cell receptor beta chains below was sequenced from the same sample in a study of neurological immune-mediated disorders. Each CDR3 protein gets one entry after TCRdb re-called the 5' RACE reads with MiXCR. Among 110,000 or so distinct CDR3 sequences listed, roughly 3.2% were seen once. The source material was PBMCs. These receptors originate from a woman aged 25 to 39 with multiple sclerosis.

This clonotype occurred many times. CDR3 bases: TGTGCCAGCAGCGTAGGTTCGACGGGTCGGCAAGAGACCCAGTACTTC. Translation: CASSVGSTGRQETQYF. The chain carries TRBV9 and TRBJ2-5; D uncertain. This CDR3 comprises 16 residues. Germline-derived CDR1 and CDR2 are SGDLS and YYNGEE. The V gene lost 0 bases and the J gene lost 2 bases, with 14 bases spanning the gap.

This clonotype was found many times. The chain employs TRBV20-1 and TRBJ1-1; no definite D call. The CDR3 runs 11 residues. Germline V CDR1 and CDR2: DFQATT, SNEGSKA (reference sequence). The CDR3 region is CSSVLNTEAFF. CDR3 coding DNA: TGCAGCTCGGTCTTGAACACTGAAGCTTTCTTT.

CDR3 DNA: TGTGCCAGCAGCCGACAGGGTGGTGAAAAACTGTTTTTT. Translating gives CASSRQGGEKLFF. This chain connects TRBV7-9 to TRBJ1-4; TRBD1 matches 7 bases. The CDR3 covers 13 residues. The V gene end was trimmed by 5 bases and the J gene end by 7 bases; junction bases not matched to a gene: 4. Germline values: CDR1 SEHNR, CDR2 FQNEAQ (reference sequence).

This clonotype was detected ten times or more. This chain uses TRBV7-2 with TRBJ1-2; D not resolved. Trimming left V 5 bases short and J 2 bases short, with 9 bases between. Germline V gene data show CDR1 as SGHTA and CDR2 as FQGNSA. This CDR3 has 13 residues. CDR3 nucleotides: TGTGCCAGCAGCATACGGAGGAACTATGGCTACACCTTC. Its translation is CASSIRRNYGYTF.

This clonotype was seen many times. The chain recombines TRBV6-2 or TRBV6-3 with TRBJ2-1; 10 bases map to TRBD2. Looked up from germline, CDR1 is MNHEY and CDR2 is SVGEGT. The V segment lost 2 bases and the J segment 2 bases; nucleotides outside the gene matches: 3. This CDR3 is built from 16 residues. CDR3 DNA: TGTGCCAGCAGTTACAGGACTAGCGGTACCTACAATGAGCAGTTCTTC. Protein sequence: CASSYRTSGTYNEQFF.

Ten or more counts support this clonotype. V gene TRBV20-1 combines with J gene TRBJ2-1; no clear D. Germline V gene data show CDR1 as DFQATT and CDR2 as SNEGSKA (reference sequence). Trimming removed 6 bases at V and 8 bases at J, with 14 bases between. The CDR3 has 12 amino acids. The DNA of the CDR3 is TGCAGTGCCCGAGCCCTGGTCGATGAGCAGTTCTTC. This codes for CSARALVDEQFF.

This clonotype was counted ten times or more. The rearrangement joins TRBV7-2 to TRBJ2-7, with 8 nucleotides matching TRBD1. The CDR3 runs to 15 residues. Germline V gene data show CDR1 as SGHTA and CDR2 as FQGNSA. V shed 1 base, J shed 3 bases, and the junction held 5 bases outside the gene matches. The CDR3 DNA is TGTGCCAGCAGCTTAGAAGGACAGGGTGGCTACGAGCAGTACTTC. Translated, it gives CASSLEGQGGYEQYF.

This clonotype was observed at least ten times. The chain carries TRBV5-6 and TRBJ1-2; 8 bases align to TRBD1. This CDR3 spans 13 amino acids. Germline loops: CDR1 SGHDT, CDR2 YYEEEE. J lost 12 bases, V lost 0 bases, and 7 bases had no gene match. Here the CDR3 reads CASSLANQGANTF. DNA for the CDR3: TGTGCCAGCAGCTTGGCTAACCAGGGGGCCAACACCTTC.

This clonotype appeared many times. J is TRBJ2-7 and V is TRBV27; TRBD1 is a possible D gene (6 bases). Trimming cost V 6 bases and J 6 bases, with 27 bases left between them. This CDR3 comprises 17 residues. The germline V gene has CDR1 MNHEY and CDR2 SMNVEV (reference sequence). The CDR3 loop is CASSPSTYRVPRSEQYF. CDR3 in DNA: TGTGCCAGCAGCCCTAGCACCTACAGGGTCCCCCGAAGCGAGCAGTACTTC.

This clonotype was seen many times. V usage is TRBV12-3 or TRBV12-4 and J usage is TRBJ2-7; TRBD1 might be the D (6 bases). The CDR3 is made up of 12 amino acids. Between the trimmed V and J ends, which lost 7 bases and 2 bases, there was a span of 9 bases. CDR3 loop: CASTRGPYEQYF. Here the CDR3 DNA reads TGTGCCAGCACCAGGGGACCCTACGAGCAGTACTTC.

This clonotype was recorded many times. This CDR3 is CASSDGAPNTEAFF. For the CDR3, the DNA is TGCGCCAGCAGCGACGGGGCCCCGAACACTGAAGCTTTCTTT. The rearrangement uses TRBV5-1 and TRBJ1-1; weak D call: TRBD1 (5 bases). Germline V gene data show CDR1 as SGHRS and CDR2 as YFSETQ. This CDR3 has 14 amino acids. The V end lost 4 bases, the J end lost 1 base, and 11 bases lay between the germline ends.

This clonotype was counted ten times or more. The V call is TRBV28, the J call TRBJ2-7; 16 positions agree with TRBD2. Germline-derived CDR1 and CDR2 are MDHEN and SYDVKM. The V segment lost 3 bases and the J segment 5 bases; nucleotides outside the gene matches: 10. This CDR3 has 18 amino acids. As DNA, the CDR3 is TGTGCCAGCAGTTTGGGACTAGCGGGAGGGCCATACATGAACGAGCAGTACTTC. Its protein product is CASSLGLAGGPYMNEQYF.